This T cell receptor (beta chain) was sequenced for a study of blood T cell repertoires in COVID-19. Study-wide context: Samples came from the United States, Italy and Spain, spanning acute and convalescent COVID-19.

V dropped 3 bases and J dropped 1; count of bases not matched to a gene: 22. This CDR3 has 21 amino acids. Germline V gene data show CDR1 as MNHEY and CDR2 as SMNVEV (reference sequence). Per the study methods: Amplifying reference gene primers gave estimates of nucleated cell counts. Generated by immunoSEQ multiplex PCR, the TCRdb table keeps only in-frame clones and is missing some. V, J and clone size were drawn from that table, and D and trimming were deduced from the DNA. Of about 240,000 clones in the sample, around 90% were seen once. J is TRBJ1-2 and V is TRBV27; 8 bases are shared with TRBD1. The TCR comes from a woman between 70 and 85 years old with active or convalescent COVID-19. Sequenced input: peripheral blood. CDR3 sequence (DNA): TGTGCCAGCAGTTTGGGTCCCGGGACAGGAGTCTATACGTACTTTAACTATGGCTACACCTTC. It yields the protein CASSLGPGTGVYTYFNYGYTF.